This T cell receptor beta chain comes out of a study of siplizumab effects on memory and regulatory T cells. General observations from the study: Proliferating Tregs taken from siplizumab cultures were not shown to have a confirmed suppressive function. Naive T cells apparently outstripped memory cells in diversity and seemed major alloresponse contributors. With siplizumab, Treg-derived clones averaged roughly 70% of mappable alloreactive CD4+ clones, versus 26.9% in controls.

The CDR3 extends over 16 amino acids. Per germline, CDR1 SGHTA and CDR2 FQGNSA. V shed 5 bases and J shed 2 bases, with 17 bases lying between them. This clone was observed once. As yet, its antigen is unknown. Some clones are missing from TCRdb's copy, which holds only in-frame ones; the method was immunoSEQ multiplex PCR. The sample has roughly 110,000 clones, approximately 92% seen once. Source material: non-Treg CD4+ T cells sorted from blood. The V call is TRBV7-2, the J call TRBJ2-3; TRBD2 is a possible D gene (7 bases). The receptor's source is a human donor in good health. The CDR3 bases are TGTGCCAGCAGCCGGGCCGCGGGGGCCCTCACAGATACGCAGTATTTT. Residues: CASSRAAGALTDTQYF. The complete variable domain, with remaining parts taken from reference TRBV7-2 and TRBJ2-3, reads GAGVSQSPSNKVTEKGKDVELRCDPISGHTALYWYRQSLGQGLEFLIYFQGNSAPDKSGLPSDRFSAERTGGSVSTLTIQRTQQEDSAVYLCASSRAAGALTDTQYFGPGTRLTVL.